The rows below give T cell receptor beta chains drawn from one sample of a study of beta chain features in type 1 diabetes. Profiled with immunoSEQ multiplex PCR; TCRdb holds only in-frame clones, not every one. The sample records under 300,000 clones, 11% to 15% being singletons. Sequences were obtained from naive CD4+ T cells from blood. These receptors were taken from a young man with type 1 diabetes. The conserved cysteine and the conserved F or W are not part of the CDR3 here. The D gene is left open where the match is weak. Clone size, where shown, is once, few, many, or a class for clones that have expanded.

D gene,CDR3 length,V gene,J gene,clone size,CDR3 protein
NA,13,TRBV7-2,TRBJ2-2,NA,ASSWAGLGTGELF
TRBD1,13,TRBV9,TRBJ2-3,few,ASSVGTGSADTQY
TRBD2,14,TRBV10-3,TRBJ2-1,once,AISEPGLGGFNEQF
NA,11,TRBV18,TRBJ1-1,once,ATSAGSGAEAF
NA,14,TRBV7-6,TRBJ1-1,NA,ASSPAGSWTFTEAF
TRBD1,11,TRBV7-9,TRBJ2-7,few,ASSLATQGEQY
NA,12,TRBV5-1,TRBJ1-1,few,ASSTDNVNTEAF
NA,17,TRBV9,TRBJ2-6,few,ASSPSGGTAFSGANVLT
NA,10,TRBV27,TRBJ2-7,NA,ARTRLPYEQY
TRBD1,10,TRBV6-5,TRBJ1-2,NA,ASKRQGDGYT
TRBD1,10,TRBV29-1,TRBJ2-5,few,SVETGVETQY
TRBD1,12,TRBV4-1,TRBJ1-1,few,ASSLGTASPGAF
NA,9,TRBV5-1,TRBJ2-1,NA,ASSLENEQF
NA,10,TRBV29-1,TRBJ2-7,few,SVEGRGQIRN
NA,12,TRBV28,TRBJ2-2,few,ASSPPIDTGELF